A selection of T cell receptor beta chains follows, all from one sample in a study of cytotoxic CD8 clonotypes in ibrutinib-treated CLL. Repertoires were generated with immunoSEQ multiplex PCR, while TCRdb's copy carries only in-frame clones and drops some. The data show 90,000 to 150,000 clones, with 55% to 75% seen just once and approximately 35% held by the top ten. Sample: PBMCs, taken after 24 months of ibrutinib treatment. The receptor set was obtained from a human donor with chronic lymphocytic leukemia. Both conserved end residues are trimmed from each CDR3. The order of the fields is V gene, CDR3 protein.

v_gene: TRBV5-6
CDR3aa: ASSLQDRDQETQY

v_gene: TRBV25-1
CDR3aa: ASSKRLGTENTGELF

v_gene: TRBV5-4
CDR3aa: ASSSRTGGAFEQY

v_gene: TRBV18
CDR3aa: ASSPTRERETQY

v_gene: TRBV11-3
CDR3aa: ASSLGVLGGETQY

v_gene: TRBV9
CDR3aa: ASSVGQREETQY

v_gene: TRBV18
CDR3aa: ASSLSQFGKSSYNEQF

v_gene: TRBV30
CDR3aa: AWSVGEGAVHEQY

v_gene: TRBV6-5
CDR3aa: ASSRPGTPRTQY

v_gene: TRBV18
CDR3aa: ASSPKSEQY

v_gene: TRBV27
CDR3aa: ASRLTGLAKNIQY

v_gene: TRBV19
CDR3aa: ASSIRGANTGELF

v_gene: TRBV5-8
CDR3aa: ASSSLHSGATNEKLF

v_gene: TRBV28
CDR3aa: ATSTQGGELF

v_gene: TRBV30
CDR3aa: AWHPAPGDKLPYSTEQY

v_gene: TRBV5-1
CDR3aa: ASSLTSGATDTQY

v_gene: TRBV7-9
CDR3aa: ASSSQRNTEAF

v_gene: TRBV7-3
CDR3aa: ASSPDRASTYEQY

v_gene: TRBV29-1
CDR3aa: SVNSIDIGTGKKDGYT

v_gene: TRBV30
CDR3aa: AWSKGTGRSGANVLT

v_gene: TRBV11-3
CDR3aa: ASSLATQGAHYEQY

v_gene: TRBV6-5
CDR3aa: ASRLGQFGELF

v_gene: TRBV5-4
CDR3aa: ASSSRQGKSPLH

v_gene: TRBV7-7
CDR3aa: ASSLTAMGGELF

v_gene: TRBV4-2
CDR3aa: ASSPYGQGTDYEQY

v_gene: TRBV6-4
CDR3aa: ASSESESSPLH

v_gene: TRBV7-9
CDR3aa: ASSPRDRGRWEEQY

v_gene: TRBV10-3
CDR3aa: AISDDRAGAF

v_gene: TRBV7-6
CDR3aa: ASSSQGMLGEQY

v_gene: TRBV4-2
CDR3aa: ASSQDWGRDEQY

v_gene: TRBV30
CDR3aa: AWSRGVETQY

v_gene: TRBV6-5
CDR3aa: ASSWRDLRQGGYT

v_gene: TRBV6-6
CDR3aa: ASMRSYEQY

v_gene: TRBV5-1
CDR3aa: ASSLGVTTNTGELF

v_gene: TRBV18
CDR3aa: ASSRIETGIEQY

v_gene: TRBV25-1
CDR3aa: ASREQGKTGNTIY

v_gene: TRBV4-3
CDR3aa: ASSQERGESYEQY

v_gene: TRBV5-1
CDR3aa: ASRRQVQGTEAF

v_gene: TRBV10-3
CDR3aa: AISWSPGDGEAF

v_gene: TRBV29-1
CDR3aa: SAATSGGARQF

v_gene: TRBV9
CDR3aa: ASSVYSGGTDTQY

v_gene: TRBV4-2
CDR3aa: ASSQEGSGGATDTQY

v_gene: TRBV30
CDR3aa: AWTQQGINQPQH

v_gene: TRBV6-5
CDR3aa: ASRTGQGANEQY

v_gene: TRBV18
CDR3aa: ASSLRQGDPAETQY

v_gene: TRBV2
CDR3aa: ASRVWRSSYEQY

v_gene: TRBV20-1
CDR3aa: SAVQIGEQF

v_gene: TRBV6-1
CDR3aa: ASSETAGDVSGYT

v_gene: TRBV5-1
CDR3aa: ASSLEWDTNYGYT

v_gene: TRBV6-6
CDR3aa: ASRQGRSGETQY

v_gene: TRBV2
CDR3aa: ASSRQAMNTEAF

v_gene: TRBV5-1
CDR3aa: ASSEGGQAEEQF

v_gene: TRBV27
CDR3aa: ASSRSGLAGTLSTDTQY

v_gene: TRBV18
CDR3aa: ASSPRPPGGNTEAF

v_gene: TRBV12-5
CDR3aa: ASGLLTVGAGGKLF

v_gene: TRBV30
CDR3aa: ACDRGGGNTIY

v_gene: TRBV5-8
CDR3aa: ASSLRGGGYGYT